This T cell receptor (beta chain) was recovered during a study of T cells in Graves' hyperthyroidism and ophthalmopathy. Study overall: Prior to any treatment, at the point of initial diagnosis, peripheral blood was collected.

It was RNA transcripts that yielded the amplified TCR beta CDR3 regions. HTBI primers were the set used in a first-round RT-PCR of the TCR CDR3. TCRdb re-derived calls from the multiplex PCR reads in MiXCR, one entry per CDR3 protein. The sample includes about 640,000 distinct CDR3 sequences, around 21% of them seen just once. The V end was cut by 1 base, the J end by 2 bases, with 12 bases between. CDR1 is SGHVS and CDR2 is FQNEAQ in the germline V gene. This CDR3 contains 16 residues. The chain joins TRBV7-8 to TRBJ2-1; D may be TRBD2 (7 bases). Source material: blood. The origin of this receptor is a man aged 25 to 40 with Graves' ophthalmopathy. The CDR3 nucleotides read TGTGCCAGCAGCTTAGGTGCGGGGGACACCTACAATGAGCAGTTCTTC. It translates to CASSLGAGDTYNEQFF.